Each of the 19 T cell receptor beta chains below was sequenced from the same sample in a study of control samples from healthy donors and cancer patients. TCRdb's copy holds only in-frame clones and misses some; the assay was immunoSEQ multiplex PCR. The repertoire holds fewer than 120,000 clones, with over 75% as singletons. The specimen sequenced was PBMCs. The receptors derive from a woman aged 55-75 years with lung cancer.

The count of this clone is one. This chain links TRBV5-6 with TRBJ2-7; tentative D call: TRBD2 (6 bases). The V end lost 0 bases, the J end lost 10 bases, and 20 bases lay between the germline ends. CDR1 and CDR2 (germline): SGHDT, YYEEEE. CDR3 length: 15 residues. CDR3: CASSLEGRGGGIQYF. For the CDR3, the DNA is TGTGCCAGCAGCTTGGAAGGGCGGGGAGGAGGTATTCAGTACTTC.

The chain combines TRBV5-1 with TRBJ1-2, with D perhaps TRBD1 (5 bases). The ends were cut back, 0 bases at V and 8 bases at J, with 20 bases in the middle. CDR1 SGHRS and CDR2 YFSETQ come from the germline V gene. CDR3 size: 16 residues. The CDR3 DNA reads as TGCGCCAGCAGCTTGGCTTCCGACAGTCTAAGGGTCGGCTACACCTTC. Protein: CASSLASDSLRVGYTF.

V usage is TRBV6-2 or TRBV6-3 and J usage is TRBJ1-1; 9 bases are shared with TRBD1. The CDR3 covers 15 residues. The germline V gene has CDR1 MNHEY and CDR2 SVGEGT. With V trimmed by 5 bases and J by 1 base, 5 bases remained unmatched. The CDR3 protein is CASSLPDRGNTEAFF. In DNA, the CDR3 is TGTGCCAGCAGTCTCCCGGACAGGGGGAACACTGAAGCTTTCTTT.

The chain joins TRBV30 to TRBJ1-5; TRBD1 might be the D (5 bases). This CDR3 is built from 15 residues. V lost 5 bases to trimming and J lost 0 bases, with 14 bases between them. Germline values: CDR1 GTSNPN, CDR2 SVGIG (reference sequence). CDR3 bases: TGTGCCTGGTCCCGGGACGGACGTAGCAATCAGCCCCAGCATTTT. As protein: CAWSRDGRSNQPQHF.

The table lists this clone with a few counts. The V call is TRBV16, the J call TRBJ2-4; D ambiguous. V shed 5 bases and J shed 0 bases, with 11 bases lying between them. The CDR3 spans 15 residues. Germline V CDR1 and CDR2: KGHSY, FQNENV. The CDR3 coding sequence is TGTGCCAGCAGCTCCAACACCATAGCCAAAAACATTCAGTACTTC. Translating it yields CASSSNTIAKNIQYF.

The chain uses TRBV6-1 and TRBJ2-3; 15 nucleotides agree with TRBD2. Germline loops: CDR1 MNHNS, CDR2 SASEGT. J was trimmed by 4 bases and V by 4 bases; bases with no gene match: 12. This CDR3 contains 19 residues. CDR3 bases: TGTGCCAGCAGTGGCGGACTAGCGGGAGGGTTTTTGACGGCAGATACGCAGTATTTT. Encoded protein: CASSGGLAGGFLTADTQYF.

This chain connects TRBV18 to TRBJ1-2, with no clear D. V was cut by 0 bases and J by 6 bases, with 11 bases left in between. Germline-derived CDR1 and CDR2 are KGHSH and LQKENI. The CDR3 sequence is 14 residues long. The CDR3 DNA is TGTGCCAGCTCACCACCGTCTTGGACGGATGGCTACACCTTC. Translated: CASSPPSWTDGYTF.

The CDR3 region has the DNA TGCAGCGTTGTCTTGGGACAGAATAATGAAAAACTGTTTTTT. Protein product: CSVVLGQNNEKLFF. This chain joins TRBV29-1 and TRBJ1-4; 7 nucleotides align to TRBD1. Germline V gene sequence: CDR1 SQVTM, CDR2 ANQGSEA. The CDR3 spans 14 residues. V was pared by 4 bases and J by 4 bases, with 6 bases of the junction left unmatched.

V gene TRBV2 combines with J gene TRBJ2-7; D is ambiguous. CDR3 length: 14 residues. Germline V gene data show CDR1 as SNHLY and CDR2 as FYNNEI. Deletions cut 4 bases from V and 1 base from J, with 11 bases between. CDR3 amino acids: CASSVGISSYEQYF. The CDR3 region has the DNA TGTGCCAGCAGTGTAGGGATTTCTTCCTACGAGCAGTACTTC.

The V and J genes are TRBV5-6 and TRBJ2-3, with D perhaps TRBD1 (5 bases). The germline gives CDR1 SGHDT, CDR2 YYEEEE. Trimming took off 2 bases at V and 3 bases at J, with 16 bases between the two ends. The CDR3 runs 16 residues. The DNA of the CDR3 is TGTGCCAGCAGCTTTTTCAATCAGGGCCCGACAGATACGCAGTATTTT. Translation gives CASSFFNQGPTDTQYF. Combining the CDR3 with reference TRBV5-6 and TRBJ2-3 gives the whole variable domain DAGVTQSPTHLIKTRGQQVTLRCSPKSGHDTVSWYQQALGQGPQFIFQYYEEEERQRGNFPDRFSGHQFPNYSSELNVNALLLGDSALYLCASSFFNQGPTDTQYFGPGTRLTVL.

The J gene is TRBJ2-3, the V gene TRBV27; unclear D gene. The CDR3 is 13 amino acids. Germline CDR1 is MNHEY and CDR2 is SMNVEV (reference sequence). Trimming took off 5 bases at V and 3 bases at J, with 9 bases between the two ends. DNA for the CDR3: TGTGCCAGCAGTCCCTGGCGGACAGATACGCAGTATTTT. Protein product: CASSPWRTDTQYF.

This chain connects TRBV3-1 (or the pseudogene TRBV3-2) to TRBJ2-1, with D possibly TRBD2 on 5 matching bases. This CDR3 is 15 amino acids long. Germline assignment: CDR1 LGHDT and CDR2 YNNKEL (reference sequence). V lost 2 bases, J lost 7 bases, and 15 bases lay in between. The CDR3: CASSQPGVAQNEQFF. DNA for the CDR3: TGTGCCAGCAGCCAACCCGGGGTGGCCCAGAATGAGCAGTTCTTC.

This clone was observed a few times. This chain links TRBV6-5 with TRBJ1-4; D uncertain. The germline V gene has CDR1 MNHEY and CDR2 SVGAGI. The CDR3 contains 16 residues. V shed 0 bases and J shed 8 bases, with 16 bases lying between them. The CDR3 loop is CASSYSAPRLGEKLFF. The CDR3 nucleotides read TGTGCCAGCAGTTACTCGGCCCCGAGGCTTGGGGAAAAACTGTTTTTT.

The chain recombines TRBV28 with TRBJ2-5; D possibly corresponds to TRBD2 (5 bases). Germline CDR1 is MDHEN and CDR2 is SYDVKM. V dropped 6 bases and J dropped 2 bases, with 16 bases sitting between them. The CDR3 is 15 residues long. The CDR3 bases are TGTGCCAGCAGGGGAGCGGTGCTGACTCAAGAGACCCAGTACTTC. This codes for CASRGAVLTQETQYF.

The chain joins TRBV5-1 to TRBJ2-2; TRBD1 or TRBD2 may be the D gene (5 bases each). There are 14 residues in the CDR3. From germline, CDR1 is SGHRS and CDR2 YFSETQ. The V and J ends lost 4 bases and 3 bases respectively, with 10 bases between them. CDR3 amino acids: CASSRDGYTGELFF. The CDR3 DNA sequence: TGCGCCAGCAGCCGGGACGGATACACCGGGGAGCTGTTTTTT.

This chain connects TRBV27 to TRBJ2-1; 8 nucleotides match TRBD2. The V segment lost 3 bases and the J segment 6 bases; nucleotides outside the gene matches: 7. The CDR3 is 15 residues long. Germline CDR1 MNHEY, CDR2 SMNVEV (reference sequence). The CDR3 DNA is TGTGCCAGCAGTTTCAGGCTAGCGGGCCGCAATGAGCAGTTCTTC. The encoded protein is CASSFRLAGRNEQFF.

This chain links TRBV30 with TRBJ1-1, with unresolved D. The CDR3 covers 14 residues. The V end was cut by 1 base, the J end by 4 bases, with 13 bases between. Germline loops: CDR1 GTSNPN, CDR2 SVGIG (reference sequence). Written as DNA, the CDR3 is TGTGCCTGGAGTGAAGTCCCAACGGCCACTGAAGCTTTCTTT. As protein: CAWSEVPTATEAFF.

The chain has TRBV18 and TRBJ1-1; D perhaps matches TRBD1 (5 bases). CDR3 size: 15 residues. The germline gives CDR1 KGHSH, CDR2 LQKENI. V dropped 2 bases and J dropped 0 bases, with 10 bases sitting between them. CDR3 coding DNA: TGTGCCAGCTCACCAGGGGGTTTGGTGAACACTGAAGCTTTCTTT. As protein: CASSPGGLVNTEAFF.

The rearrangement links TRBV19 to TRBJ1-5; 10 nucleotides align to TRBD1. Per germline, CDR1 LNHDA and CDR2 SQIVND (reference sequence). V was pared by 5 bases and J by 6 bases, with 13 bases of the junction left unmatched. This CDR3 comprises 17 residues. The DNA for the CDR3 is TGTGCCAGTAGTCCAGGTTATTTTGGACAGGGGGTTCAGCCCCAGCATTTT. Amino acids: CASSPGYFGQGVQPQHF. Complete variable domain (other parts from reference TRBV19 and TRBJ1-5): DGGITQSPKYLFRKEGQNVTLSCEQNLNHDAMYWYRQDPGQGLRLIYYSQIVNDFQKGDIAEGYSVSREKKESFPLTVTSAQKNPTAFYLCASSPGYFGQGVQPQHFGDGTRLSIL.